This TCR beta chain came from a study of T cell responses to AZD1222 COVID-19 vaccine. Of note for this clone: Its specificity is unknown.

The CDR3 covers 16 residues. V lost 0 bases to trimming and J lost 6 bases, with 17 bases between them. Per germline, CDR1 ENHRY and CDR2 SYGVKD. Study findings and constraints: Baseline testing showed seropositivity in only 6 or 7 AZD1222 recipients. Reports say nearly half of spike-specific TCRs go after unmutated variant regions. The donors showed a predominance of white British ancestry and of females, with possible underestimation of clonal diversity.

Profiling relied on immunoSEQ multiplex PCR, and the TCRdb table lists in-frame clones only, not all of them. The table shows 120,000 or so clones, with about nine tenths occurring only once. The genes are TRBV10-3 and TRBJ1-1, with D hard to call. Sequences were derived from peripheral blood, sampled on day 0 of AZD1222 vaccination. The TCR originated in an adult in good health. The CDR3 reads CAISESVAGPWAEAFF. The CDR3 DNA reads as TGTGCCATCAGTGAGTCGGTAGCAGGACCCTGGGCTGAAGCTTTCTTT.